This T cell receptor (beta chain) was found in a study of blood T cell repertoires in COVID-19. The sample holds one count of this clone. Using immunoSEQ multiplex PCR, the repertoire was profiled, and TCRdb retains in-frame clones only, with some absent. The sample records some 350,000 clones, over 70% being singletons. The ends lost 4 bases at V and 3 bases at J; junction bases unmatched: 13. CDR3 size: 17 residues. Germline lookup yields CDR1 SGDLS and CDR2 YYNGEE. V usage is TRBV9 and J usage is TRBJ2-3, with TRBD2 identical over 8 bases. Sequencing used peripheral blood. The receptor comes from a woman aged 45-59 years with COVID-19, enrolled during active disease. The CDR3 region has the DNA TGTGCCAGCAGCCCTTTAGGTGGGGTAGCGGGGACAGATACGCAGTATTTT. Translation: CASSPLGGVAGTDTQYF.